These T cell receptor beta chains were read from a single sample in a study of shared clonotypes between healthy human individuals. Assay used: immunoSEQ multiplex PCR; TCRdb lists only in-frame clones, some missing. The table includes roughly 720,000 clones, 80% to 95% detected once. The sequencing sample was made of memory CD8+ T cells from PBMCs. The receptors stem from a young man in good health. Some clones in this sample may be carry-over from other donors' samples. Both conserved end residues are part of each CDR3. D genes are given only for firm matches. A row's size may be missing; if present it is once, few, many or a size class.

D gene	V gene	J gene	clone size	CDR3 protein	CDR3 DNA
NA	TRBV27	TRBJ2-1	NA	CASSLSPAGEQFF	TGTGCCAGCAGTTTATCCCCCGCAGGTGAGCAGTTCTTC
NA	TRBV19	TRBJ1-5	NA	CASTGSRGQPQHF	TGTGCCAGTACAGGGAGTCGCGGTCAGCCCCAGCATTTT
NA	TRBV27	TRBJ2-3	NA	CASSFRAGFADTQYF	TGTGCCAGCAGTTTCCGGGCGGGCTTTGCAGATACGCAGTATTTT
TRBD1	TRBV9	TRBJ2-7	NA	CASSVAPGQGYEQYF	TGTGCCAGCAGCGTAGCTCCGGGACAGGGATACGAGCAGTACTTC
NA	TRBV19	TRBJ2-6	NA	CASSLPVGWRSGANVLTF	TGTGCCAGTAGTCTTCCCGTGGGGTGGAGGTCTGGGGCCAACGTCCTGACTTTC
NA	TRBV5-6	TRBJ2-7	NA	CASSFMGASYEQYF	TGTGCCAGCAGCTTCATGGGTGCCTCCTACGAGCAGTACTTC
NA	TRBV21-1	TRBJ1-5	few	CASSPGGQPQHF	TGTGCCAGCAGCCCAGGGGGTCAGCCCCAGCATTTT
NA	TRBV6-6	TRBJ1-1	NA	CASSYSTGAPEAFF	TGTGCCAGCAGTTACTCGACAGGAGCCCCTGAAGCTTTCTTT
NA	TRBV14	TRBJ1-2	once	CASSYTPTGGDGYTF	TGTGCCAGCAGCTATACCCCGACAGGTGGCGATGGCTACACCTTC
TRBD1	TRBV10-3	TRBJ2-5	NA	CATLGGRGETQYF	TGTGCCACCCTAGGGGGCAGGGGAGAGACCCAGTACTTC
NA	TRBV28	TRBJ1-1	NA	CASGRQGREMNTEAFF	TGTGCCAGCGGGCGTCAAGGCCGGGAGATGAACACTGAAGCTTTCTTT
NA	TRBV7-3	TRBJ2-1	NA	CASSVDGSSYNEQFF	TGTGCCAGCAGCGTCGACGGGAGCTCCTACAATGAGCAGTTCTTC
NA	TRBV7-8	TRBJ1-2	NA	CASSPRRSGYTF	TGTGCCAGCAGCCCCCGGCGCTCGGGCTACACCTTC
NA	TRBV14	TRBJ1-1	NA	CASSPRGNTEAFF	TGTGCCAGCAGCCCCCGCGGGAACACTGAAGCTTTCTTT
NA	TRBV30	TRBJ2-7	NA	CAWSGYEQYF	TGTGCCTGGAGTGGCTACGAGCAGTACTTC
NA	TRBV2	TRBJ1-1	NA	CASTGTGNTEAFF	TGTGCCAGCACAGGAACGGGGAACACTGAAGCTTTCTTT
NA	TRBV12-5	TRBJ2-3	NA	CASGRSVTDTQYF	TGTGCTAGTGGTCGGAGTGTCACAGATACGCAGTATTTT
NA	TRBV7-9	TRBJ2-7	NA	CASSSLPDEQYF	TGTGCCAGCAGCTCCCTGCCCGACGAGCAGTACTTC
NA	TRBV4-3	TRBJ1-2	once	CASSSQVFGYGYTF	TGCGCCAGCAGCTCCCAGGTCTTCGGCTATGGCTACACCTTC
TRBD1	TRBV25-1	TRBJ2-7	NA	CASSDGDRASYEQYF	TGTGCCAGCAGTGATGGGGACAGGGCCTCCTACGAGCAGTACTTC
NA	TRBV9	TRBJ2-1	NA	CASSDRDWAKKEQFF	TGTGCCAGCAGCGATCGGGACTGGGCTAAGAAGGAGCAGTTCTTC
TRBD1	TRBV9	TRBJ1-2	NA	CASSTTTGVADMYGYTF	TGTGCCAGCAGCACAACTACAGGGGTGGCGGATATGTATGGCTACACCTTC
NA	TRBV10-3	TRBJ1-2	NA	CAISGAPVNYGYTF	TGTGCCATCAGTGGTGCTCCCGTTAACTATGGCTACACCTTC
NA	TRBV6-5	TRBJ1-1	NA	CASSYIGDSLRGAFF	TGTGCCAGCAGTTACATAGGGGACTCCCTCCGCGGAGCTTTCTTT
TRBD2	TRBV7-9	TRBJ2-5	NA	CASSLSLAGVGETQYF	TGTGCCAGCAGCTTATCCTTAGCGGGAGTAGGAGAGACCCAGTACTTC
TRBD1	TRBV27	TRBJ1-1	NA	CATRTGYTEAFF	TGTGCCACCCGGACAGGTTACACTGAAGCTTTCTTT
NA	TRBV5-1	TRBJ2-5	once	CASSSLVEYQETQYF	TGCGCCAGCAGCTCTTTGGTTGAGTACCAAGAGACCCAGTACTTC
NA	TRBV30	TRBJ2-5	few	CAWIATEQETQYF	TGTGCCTGGATCGCGACAGAGCAAGAGACCCAGTACTTC
TRBD2	TRBV19	TRBJ2-1	NA	CASSLAGLVSEQFF	TGTGCCAGTAGTCTAGCGGGACTAGTATCTGAGCAGTTCTTC
TRBD2	TRBV2	TRBJ2-1	NA	CASTRGLAGGPFNEQFF	TGTGCCAGCACCCGGGGACTAGCGGGAGGGCCTTTTAATGAGCAGTTCTTC
NA	TRBV5-1	TRBJ2-2	NA	CASSFRRGDSITGELFF	TGCGCCAGCAGCTTCAGGAGAGGGGATTCGATCACCGGGGAGCTGTTTTTT
NA	TRBV6-6	TRBJ2-7	NA	CASSYSGGSTYEQYF	TGTGCCAGCAGTTACTCGGGGGGCTCGACCTACGAGCAGTACTTC
TRBD2	TRBV27	TRBJ2-1	NA	CASSAPGLAADNEQFF	TGTGCCAGCAGTGCTCCGGGACTAGCGGCCGACAATGAGCAGTTCTTC
TRBD2	TRBV2	TRBJ2-7	NA	CASSTGLAGGPWSYEQYF	TGTGCCAGCAGCACGGGACTAGCGGGAGGGCCGTGGTCCTACGAGCAGTACTTC
NA	TRBV28	TRBJ1-1	NA	CASSLLGKKGGNTEAFF	TGTGCCAGCAGTCTCCTCGGAAAGAAAGGGGGGAACACTGAAGCTTTCTTT
NA	TRBV10-3	TRBJ1-5	NA	CAISDVGGPYNQPQHF	TGTGCCATCAGTGACGTCGGGGGACCATACAATCAGCCCCAGCATTTT
TRBD2	TRBV13	TRBJ2-2	NA	CASSNPSGRASGELFF	TGTGCCAGCAGCAACCCTAGCGGGAGGGCCTCCGGGGAGCTGTTTTTT
TRBD1	TRBV2	TRBJ1-2	once	CASSAWDSTNYGYTF	TGTGCCAGCAGTGCTTGGGACAGCACTAACTATGGCTACACCTTC
NA	TRBV9	TRBJ2-1	NA	CASSVVDRYNEQFF	TGTGCCAGCAGCGTAGTGGACAGATACAATGAGCAGTTCTTC
TRBD2	TRBV9	TRBJ2-3	NA	CASSSSGSSREAQYF	TGTGCCAGCAGCAGTAGCGGGAGTTCGCGAGAGGCGCAGTATTTT
NA	TRBV5-1	TRBJ2-1	many	CASSLEGKEYNEQFF	TGCGCCAGCAGCTTGGAGGGGAAAGAGTACAATGAGCAGTTCTTC
NA	TRBV15	TRBJ2-5	NA	CATSIFGSGGTQYF	TGTGCCACCAGCATCTTCGGGTCTGGCGGGACCCAGTACTTC